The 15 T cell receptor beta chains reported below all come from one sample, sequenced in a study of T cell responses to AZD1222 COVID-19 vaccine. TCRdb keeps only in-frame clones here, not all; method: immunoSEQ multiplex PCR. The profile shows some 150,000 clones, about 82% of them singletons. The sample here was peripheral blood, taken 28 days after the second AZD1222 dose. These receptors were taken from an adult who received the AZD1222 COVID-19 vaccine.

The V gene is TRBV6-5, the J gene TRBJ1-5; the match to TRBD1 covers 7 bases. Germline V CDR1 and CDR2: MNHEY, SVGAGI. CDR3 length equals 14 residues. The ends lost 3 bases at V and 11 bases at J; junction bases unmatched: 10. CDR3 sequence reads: CASSYRGGLGTQHF. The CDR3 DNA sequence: TGTGCCAGCAGTTATAGAGGGGGCCTCGGGACCCAGCATTTT.

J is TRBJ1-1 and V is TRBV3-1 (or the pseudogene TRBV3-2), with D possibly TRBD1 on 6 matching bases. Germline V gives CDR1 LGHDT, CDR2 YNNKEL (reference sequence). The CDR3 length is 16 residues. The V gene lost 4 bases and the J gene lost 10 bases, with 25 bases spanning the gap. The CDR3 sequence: CASSPIRDNPTFGAFF. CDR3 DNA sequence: TGTGCCAGCAGCCCCATCCGGGACAATCCTACTTTCGGAGCTTTCTTT.

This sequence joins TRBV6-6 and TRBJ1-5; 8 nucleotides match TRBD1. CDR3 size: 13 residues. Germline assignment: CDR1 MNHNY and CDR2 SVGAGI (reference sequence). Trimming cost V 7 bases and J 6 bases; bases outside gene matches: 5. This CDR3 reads CASKTGGFQPQHF. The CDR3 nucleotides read TGTGCCAGCAAAACAGGGGGTTTTCAGCCCCAGCATTTT.

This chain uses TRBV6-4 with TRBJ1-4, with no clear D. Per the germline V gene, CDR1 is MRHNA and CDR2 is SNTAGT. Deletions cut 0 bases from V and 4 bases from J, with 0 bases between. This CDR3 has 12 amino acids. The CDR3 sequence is CASSDSNEKLFF. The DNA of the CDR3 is TGTGCCAGCAGTGACTCTAATGAAAAACTGTTTTTT.

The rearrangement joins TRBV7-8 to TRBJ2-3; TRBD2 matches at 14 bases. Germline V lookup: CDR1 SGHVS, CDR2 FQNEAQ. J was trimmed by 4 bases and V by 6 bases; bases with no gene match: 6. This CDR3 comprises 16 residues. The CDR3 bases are TGTGCCAGCAGAGGGCGACTAGCGGGAGGGGCAGATACGCAGTATTTT. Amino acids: CASRGRLAGGADTQYF.

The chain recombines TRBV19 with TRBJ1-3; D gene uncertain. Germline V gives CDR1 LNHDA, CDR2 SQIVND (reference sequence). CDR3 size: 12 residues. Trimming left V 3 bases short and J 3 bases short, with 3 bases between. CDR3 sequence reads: CASSMSGNTIYF. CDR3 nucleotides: TGTGCCAGTAGTATGAGTGGAAACACCATATATTTT.

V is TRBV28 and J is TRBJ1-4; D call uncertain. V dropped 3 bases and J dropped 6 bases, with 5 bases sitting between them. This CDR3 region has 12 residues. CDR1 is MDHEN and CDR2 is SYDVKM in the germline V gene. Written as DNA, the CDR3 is TGTGCCAGCAGTTTGATAGATGAAAAACTGTTTTTT. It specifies CASSLIDEKLFF.

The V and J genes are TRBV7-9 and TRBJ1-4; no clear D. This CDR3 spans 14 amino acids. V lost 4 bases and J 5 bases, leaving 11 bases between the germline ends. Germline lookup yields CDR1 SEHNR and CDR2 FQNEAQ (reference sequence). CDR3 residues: CASSSFPGNEKLFF. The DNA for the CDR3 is TGTGCCAGCAGCTCTTTCCCGGGGAATGAAAAACTGTTTTTT.

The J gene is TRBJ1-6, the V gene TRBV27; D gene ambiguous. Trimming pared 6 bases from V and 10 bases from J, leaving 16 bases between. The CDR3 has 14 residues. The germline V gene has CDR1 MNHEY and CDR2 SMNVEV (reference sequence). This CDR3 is CASRPPEVSSPLHF. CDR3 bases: TGTGCCAGCAGGCCCCCCGAGGTTTCGTCACCCCTCCACTTT.

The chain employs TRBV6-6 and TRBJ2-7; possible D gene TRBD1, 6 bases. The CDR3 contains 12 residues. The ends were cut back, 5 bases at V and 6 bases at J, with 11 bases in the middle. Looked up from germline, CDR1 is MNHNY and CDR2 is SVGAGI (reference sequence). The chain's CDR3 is CASSHRDSEQYF. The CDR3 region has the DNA TGTGCCAGCAGTCACAGGGATTCCGAGCAGTACTTC.

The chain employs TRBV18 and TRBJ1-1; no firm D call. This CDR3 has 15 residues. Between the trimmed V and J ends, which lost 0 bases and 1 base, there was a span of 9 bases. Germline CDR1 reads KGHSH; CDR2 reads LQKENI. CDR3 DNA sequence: TGTGCCAGCTCACCACCGAGGGTGGGGAACACTGAAGCTTTCTTT. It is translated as CASSPPRVGNTEAFF. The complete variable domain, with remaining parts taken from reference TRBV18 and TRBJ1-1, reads NAGVMQNPRHLVRRRGQEARLRCSPMKGHSHVYWYRQLPEEGLKFMVYLQKENIIDESGMPKERFSAEFPKEGPSILRIQQVVRGDSAAYFCASSPPRVGNTEAFFGQGTRLTVV.

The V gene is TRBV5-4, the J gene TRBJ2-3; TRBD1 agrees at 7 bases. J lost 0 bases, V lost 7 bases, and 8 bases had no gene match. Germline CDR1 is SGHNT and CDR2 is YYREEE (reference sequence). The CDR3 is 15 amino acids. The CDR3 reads CASPEGAKSTDTQYF. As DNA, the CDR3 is TGTGCCAGCCCCGAGGGGGCAAAAAGCACAGATACGCAGTATTTT.

This chain's CDR3 is CASANGVNSGNTIYF. As DNA, the CDR3 is TGTGCCAGCGCTAACGGCGTCAACTCTGGAAACACCATATATTTT. J is TRBJ1-3 and V is TRBV7-2; unclear D gene. Germline CDR1 and CDR2: SGHTA and FQGNSA. Trimming removed 8 bases from V and 0 bases from J, with 14 bases in between. The CDR3 totals 15 residues.

The CDR3 DNA is TGCGCCAGCAGCTTCTTGGGACAGGGGAACGAGCAGTACTTC. Its translation: CASSFLGQGNEQYF. The rearrangement links TRBV5-1 to TRBJ2-7; 10 positions match TRBD1. V was pared by 2 bases and J by 5 bases, with 4 bases of the junction left unmatched. This CDR3 is 14 amino acids long. In germline, CDR1 is SGHRS, CDR2 YFSETQ.

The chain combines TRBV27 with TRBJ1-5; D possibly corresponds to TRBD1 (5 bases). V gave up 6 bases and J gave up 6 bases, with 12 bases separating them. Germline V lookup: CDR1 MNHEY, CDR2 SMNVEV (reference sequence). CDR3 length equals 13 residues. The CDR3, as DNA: TGTGCCAGCAGGCTAAGGGGTACTCAGCCCCAGCATTTT. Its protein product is CASRLRGTQPQHF.